This T cell receptor beta chain appears in the sequencing data of a study of T cell responses to AZD1222 COVID-19 vaccine. The CDR3 runs to 16 residues. Trimming took 3 bases from V and 7 from J, leaving 19 bases between them. Germline V gives CDR1 LNHDA, CDR2 SQIVND (reference sequence). Data came from immunoSEQ multiplex PCR; TCRdb stores just in-frame clones and leaves some out. There are roughly 93,000 clones in the sample; about nine tenths occur only once, and around 1.6% lies in the top ten. The sample here was peripheral blood, taken on day 0 of AZD1222 vaccination. The chain uses TRBV19 and TRBJ1-5, with a tentative D call TRBD1 (5 bases). This sequence was found in an adult in good health. CDR3 bases: TGTGCCAGTAGTATCTCCGGGGCCGGGGTAGGCCAGCCCCAGCATTTT. Translating it yields CASSISGAGVGQPQHF. The variable domain in full, completed from reference TRBV19 and TRBJ1-5, reads DGGITQSPKYLFRKEGQNVTLSCEQNLNHDAMYWYRQDPGQGLRLIYYSQIVNDFQKGDIAEGYSVSREKKESFPLTVTSAQKNPTAFYLCASSISGAGVGQPQHFGDGTRLSIL.